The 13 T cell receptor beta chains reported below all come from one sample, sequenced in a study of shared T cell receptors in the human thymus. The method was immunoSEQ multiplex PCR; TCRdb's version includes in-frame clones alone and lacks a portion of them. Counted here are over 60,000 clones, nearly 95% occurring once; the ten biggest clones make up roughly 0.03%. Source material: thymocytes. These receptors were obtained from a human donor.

In DNA form, the CDR3 reads TGTGCCAGCAGCCAAGTCAGCGGAAACACTCTGAACACTGAAGCTTTCTTT. It translates to CASSQVSGNTLNTEAFF. The genes are TRBV4-2 and TRBJ1-1, with D uncertain. The CDR3 length is 17 residues. V lost 1 base to trimming and J lost 0 bases, with 15 bases between them. The germline V gene has CDR1 LGHNA and CDR2 YNFKEQ.

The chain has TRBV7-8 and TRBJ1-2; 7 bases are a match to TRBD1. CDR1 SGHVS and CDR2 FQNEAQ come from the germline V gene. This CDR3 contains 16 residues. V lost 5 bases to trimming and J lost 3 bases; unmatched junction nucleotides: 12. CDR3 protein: CASSQIPGQPYYGYTF. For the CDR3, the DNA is TGTGCCAGCAGCCAGATCCCGGGACAGCCATACTATGGCTACACCTTC.

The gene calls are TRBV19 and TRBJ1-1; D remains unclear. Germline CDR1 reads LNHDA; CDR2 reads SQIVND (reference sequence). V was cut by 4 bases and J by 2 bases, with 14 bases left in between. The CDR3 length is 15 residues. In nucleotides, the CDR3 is TGTGCCAGTAGTAGGATTTCCACCTTTAACACTGAAGCTTTCTTT. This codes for CASSRISTFNTEAFF.

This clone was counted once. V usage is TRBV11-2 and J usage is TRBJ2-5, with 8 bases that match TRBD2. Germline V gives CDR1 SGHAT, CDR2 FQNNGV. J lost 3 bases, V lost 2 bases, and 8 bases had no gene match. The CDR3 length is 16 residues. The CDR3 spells CASSLPGGGPEETQYF. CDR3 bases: TGTGCCAGCAGCTTACCCGGGGGGGGGCCCGAAGAGACCCAGTACTTC.

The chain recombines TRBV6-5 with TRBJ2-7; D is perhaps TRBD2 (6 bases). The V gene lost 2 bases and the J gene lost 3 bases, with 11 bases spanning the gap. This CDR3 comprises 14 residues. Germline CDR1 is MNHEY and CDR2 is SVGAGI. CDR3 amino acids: CASSYRRGGYEQYF. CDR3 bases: TGTGCCAGCAGTTACAGGAGGGGAGGCTACGAGCAGTACTTC.

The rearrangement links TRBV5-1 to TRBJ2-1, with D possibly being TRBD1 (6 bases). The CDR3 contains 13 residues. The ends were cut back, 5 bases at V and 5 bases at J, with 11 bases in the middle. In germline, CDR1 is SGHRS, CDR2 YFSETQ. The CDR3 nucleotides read TGCGCCAGCAGGGGACATGTCAACAATGAGCAGTTCTTC. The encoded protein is CASRGHVNNEQFF.

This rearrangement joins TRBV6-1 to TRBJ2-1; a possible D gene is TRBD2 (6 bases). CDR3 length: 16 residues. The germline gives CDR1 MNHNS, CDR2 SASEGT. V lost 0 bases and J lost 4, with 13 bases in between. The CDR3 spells CASSEAREDYYNEQFF. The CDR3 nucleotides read TGTGCCAGCAGTGAAGCCAGAGAGGACTATTACAATGAGCAGTTCTTC.

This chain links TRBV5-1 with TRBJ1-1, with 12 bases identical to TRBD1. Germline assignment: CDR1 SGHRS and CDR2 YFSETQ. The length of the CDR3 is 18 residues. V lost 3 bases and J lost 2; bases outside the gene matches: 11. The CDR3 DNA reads TGCGCCAGCAGCTCCACCCGGGACAGGGGGCTGGTAAACACTGAAGCTTTCTTT. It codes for CASSSTRDRGLVNTEAFF.

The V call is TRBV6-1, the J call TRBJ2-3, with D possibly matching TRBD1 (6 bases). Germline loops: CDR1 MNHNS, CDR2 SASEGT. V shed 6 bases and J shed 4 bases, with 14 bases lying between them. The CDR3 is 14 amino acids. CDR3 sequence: CASRVQGTPDTQYF. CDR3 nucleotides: TGTGCCAGCAGGGTACAGGGTACCCCAGATACGCAGTATTTT.

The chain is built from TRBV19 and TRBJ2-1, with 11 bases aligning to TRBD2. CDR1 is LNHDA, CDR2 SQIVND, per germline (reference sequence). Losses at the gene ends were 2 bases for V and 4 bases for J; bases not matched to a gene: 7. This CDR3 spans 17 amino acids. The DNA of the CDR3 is TGTGCCAGTAGTATACTAACTAGCGGGGGACGGTACAATGAGCAGTTCTTC. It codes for CASSILTSGGRYNEQFF.

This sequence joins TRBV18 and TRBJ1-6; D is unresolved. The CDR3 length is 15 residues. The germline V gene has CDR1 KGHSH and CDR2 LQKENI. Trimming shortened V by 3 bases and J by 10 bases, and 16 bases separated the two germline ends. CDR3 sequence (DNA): TGTGCCAGCTCACCTCGTGGAGGGATAAAGTCACCCCTCCACTTT. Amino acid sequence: CASSPRGGIKSPLHF.

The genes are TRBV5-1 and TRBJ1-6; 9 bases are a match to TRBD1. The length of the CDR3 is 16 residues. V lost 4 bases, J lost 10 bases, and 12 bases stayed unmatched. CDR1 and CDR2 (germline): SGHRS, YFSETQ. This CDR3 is CASSLNKDRGKSPLHF. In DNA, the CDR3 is TGCGCCAGCAGCCTTAATAAGGACAGGGGAAAATCACCCCTCCACTTT.

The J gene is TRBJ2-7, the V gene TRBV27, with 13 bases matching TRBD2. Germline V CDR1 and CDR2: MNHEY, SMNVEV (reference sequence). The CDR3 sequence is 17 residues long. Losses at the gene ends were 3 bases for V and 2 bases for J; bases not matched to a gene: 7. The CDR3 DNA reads TGTGCCAGCAGTTTCTCCCGACTAGCGGGGGGACCCTACGAGCAGTACTTC. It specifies CASSFSRLAGGPYEQYF.